The source of this T cell receptor (beta chain) is a study of blood T cell repertoires in COVID-19. Overall study: Material from acute and convalescent COVID-19 was sourced from the United States, Italy and Spain.

As handled by the study authors: Using reference gene primer amplification, nucleated cell counts were estimated. TCRdb's copy holds only in-frame clones and misses some; the assay was immunoSEQ multiplex PCR. The V and J calls and the clone size are those of that table, but D and trimming were determined from the DNA. The sample carries 500,000 or so clones, around 90% recorded once. Across 20 to 25 US areas, participants ranged in age from about 18 to 90 years. Cohorts were assigned according to the clinical history that participants reported. With 1 base clipped from V and 3 bases from J, the junction kept 4 bases outside the gene matches. The CDR3 contains 16 residues. Germline V lookup: CDR1 SGHTA, CDR2 FQGNSA.

The receptor's source is a woman aged 18-29 years who had recovered from COVID-19. Sequenced: PBMCs or T cells enriched from blood (not recorded which). This chain connects TRBV7-2 to TRBJ2-1; TRBD2 agrees at 9 bases. The CDR3 sequence is CASSLVGGGVYNEQFF. Written as DNA, the CDR3 is TGTGCCAGCAGCTTAGTAGGCGGGGGGGTCTACAATGAGCAGTTCTTC.